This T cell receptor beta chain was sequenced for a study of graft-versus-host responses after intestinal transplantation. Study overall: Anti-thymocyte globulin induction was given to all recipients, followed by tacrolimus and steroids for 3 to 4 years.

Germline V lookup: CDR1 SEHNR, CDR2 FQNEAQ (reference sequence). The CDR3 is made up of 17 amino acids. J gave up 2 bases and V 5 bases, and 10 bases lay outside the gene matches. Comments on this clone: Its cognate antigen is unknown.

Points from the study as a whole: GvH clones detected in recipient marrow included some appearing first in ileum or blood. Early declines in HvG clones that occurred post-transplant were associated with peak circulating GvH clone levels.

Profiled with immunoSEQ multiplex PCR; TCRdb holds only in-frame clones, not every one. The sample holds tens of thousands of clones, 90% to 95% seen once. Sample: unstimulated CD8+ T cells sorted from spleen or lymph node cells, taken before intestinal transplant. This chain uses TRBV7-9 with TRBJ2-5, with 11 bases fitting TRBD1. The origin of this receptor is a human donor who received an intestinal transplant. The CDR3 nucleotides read TGTGCCAGCAGCCCCAGGGGGGACAGGGGGGTACAAGAGACCCAGTACTTC. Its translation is CASSPRGDRGVQETQYF.